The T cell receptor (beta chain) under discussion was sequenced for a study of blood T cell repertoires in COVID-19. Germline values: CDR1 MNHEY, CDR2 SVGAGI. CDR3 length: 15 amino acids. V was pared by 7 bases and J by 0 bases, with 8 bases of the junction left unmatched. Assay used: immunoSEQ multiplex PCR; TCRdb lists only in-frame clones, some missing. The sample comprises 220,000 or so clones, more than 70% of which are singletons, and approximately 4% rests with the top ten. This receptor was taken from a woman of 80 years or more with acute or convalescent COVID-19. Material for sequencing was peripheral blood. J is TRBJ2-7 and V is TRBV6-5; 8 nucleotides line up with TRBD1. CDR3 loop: CASTTYRGISYEQYF. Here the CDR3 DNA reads TGTGCCAGCACCACCTACAGGGGGATCTCCTACGAGCAGTACTTC.